A selection of T cell receptor beta chains follows, all from one sample in a study of OX40 agonist ivuxolimab in advanced cancers. Repertoires were generated with immunoSEQ multiplex PCR, while TCRdb's copy carries only in-frame clones and drops some. The repertoire consists of more than 35,000 clones, with around 82% occurring once and the leading ten covering 21%. Source: CD4+ or CD8+ T cells sorted from blood, taken in a trial of the OX40 agonist ivuxolimab. These receptors came from an adult with an advanced solid tumor such as melanoma, head and neck, liver or kidney cancer. CDR3s include the opening cysteine and the closing phenylalanine or tryptophan. Fields, in order: clone size, D gene, J gene, V gene, CDR3 protein, CDR3 DNA. The D gene is left open where the match is weak. Not every row has a clone size; where given, it reads once, few, many or a size class.

.,TRBD2,TRBJ2-7,TRBV7-6,CASRPSGSYEQYF,TGTGCCAGCAGACCTAGCGGGTCCTACGAGCAGTACTTC
once,TRBD1,TRBJ1-6,TRBV6-5,CASSLDRANSPLHF,TGTGCCAGCAGCCTGGACAGGGCTAATTCACCCCTCCACTTT
.,TRBD1,TRBJ1-5,TRBV28,CASSHDKDRVHQPQHF,TGTGCCAGCAGCCACGATAAAGACAGGGTCCATCAGCCCCAGCATTTT
once,.,TRBJ1-1,TRBV19,CASSIRVRGRGNTEAFF,TGTGCCAGTAGTATAAGGGTTCGGGGCCGAGGGAACACTGAAGCTTTCTTT
.,TRBD2,TRBJ2-1,TRBV29-1,CSVVSPLAGANNEQFF,TGCAGCGTTGTTTCCCCCCTAGCGGGGGCCAACAATGAGCAGTTCTTC
once,.,TRBJ1-1,TRBV4-1,CASSLYPRPRENTEAFF,TGCGCCAGCAGCCTCTACCCCCGACCGAGGGAGAACACTGAAGCTTTCTTT
once,TRBD1,TRBJ2-5,TRBV27,CASSLSGTGGGETQYF,TGTGCCAGCAGTTTATCCGGGACAGGGGGCGGAGAGACCCAGTACTTC
.,.,TRBJ2-3,TRBV20-1,CSATDTDTQYF,TGCAGTGCGACGGACACAGATACGCAGTATTTT
.,.,TRBJ2-3,TRBV7-9,CASSLGPTAPHIMQYF,TGTGCCAGCAGCTTAGGACCGACAGCACCACATATTATGCAGTATTTT
.,.,TRBJ2-7,TRBV4-1,CASSQGGNYEQYF,TGCGCCAGCAGCCAAGGAGGAAACTACGAGCAGTACTTC
.,.,TRBJ2-7,TRBV5-4,CASSLAGASEQYF,TGTGCCAGCAGCTTAGCAGGGGCGTCCGAGCAGTACTTC
.,.,TRBJ2-7,TRBV28,CASSPTAPGLEQYF,TGTGCCAGCAGTCCTACGGCCCCAGGACTGGAGCAGTACTTC
.,.,TRBJ2-7,TRBV6-1,CASSELWGSVYEQYF,TGTGCCAGCAGTGAACTTTGGGGGTCGGTCTACGAGCAGTACTTC
few,TRBD2,TRBJ2-7,TRBV9,CASSKLAGETYEQYF,TGTGCCAGCAGCAAACTAGCGGGGGAGACCTACGAGCAGTACTTC
once,.,TRBJ2-3,TRBV9,CASSVDGVYTDTQYF,TGTGCCAGCAGCGTAGACGGTGTGTATACAGATACGCAGTATTTT
.,.,TRBJ1-4,TRBV7-3,CASSSGQVEKLFF,TGTGCCAGCAGCTCTGGTCAGGTTGAAAAACTGTTTTTT
.,TRBD1,TRBJ2-7,TRBV5-6,CASSFQGVHEQYF,TGTGCCAGCAGCTTCCAGGGGGTCCACGAGCAGTACTTC
.,.,TRBJ1-1,TRBV7-9,CASSLALELNTEAFF,TGTGCCAGCAGCTTAGCGTTGGAGCTGAACACTGAAGCTTTCTTT
.,.,TRBJ2-2,TRBV6-6,CASTAGLYTGELFF,TGTGCCAGCACGGCGGGACTTTACACCGGGGAGCTGTTTTTT
few,TRBD2,TRBJ2-1,TRBV4-3,CASSQDWRGGRDEQFF,TGCGCCAGCAGCCAAGATTGGCGGGGGGGCCGAGATGAGCAGTTCTTC
.,TRBD2,TRBJ2-7,TRBV10-2,CASSDPSGAGELYERYF,TGCGCCAGCAGTGACCCCTCGGGAGCGGGGGAGCTCTACGAGCGGTACTTC
.,TRBD1,TRBJ2-6,TRBV4-3,CASSQDWTGVISGANVLTF,TGCGCCAGCAGCCAAGATTGGACAGGTGTTATCTCTGGGGCCAACGTCCTGACTTTC
.,.,TRBJ1-1,TRBV7-8,CASSQPMGRETEAFF,TGTGCCAGCAGCCAGCCAATGGGCAGGGAAACTGAAGCTTTCTTT
.,.,TRBJ1-4,TRBV6-1,CASSDDSARRDEKLFF,TGTGCCAGCAGTGATGACAGCGCGCGTAGAGATGAAAAACTGTTTTTT
few,.,TRBJ1-2,TRBV10-3,CAISEEVLANYGYTF,TGTGCCATCAGTGAAGAAGTCCTTGCTAACTATGGCTACACCTTC
few,.,TRBJ1-4,TRBV19,CASSPYSPRGPRKLFF,TGTGCCAGTAGTCCCTATTCACCCCGGGGCCCGCGAAAACTGTTTTTT
.,.,TRBJ2-5,TRBV9,CASSADGTVQETQYF,TGTGCCAGCAGCGCGGACGGGACTGTCCAAGAGACCCAGTACTTC
.,TRBD2,TRBJ2-3,TRBV7-8,CASSLLPSGDTDTQYF,TGTGCCAGCAGCCTACTCCCTAGCGGGGACACAGATACGCAGTATTTT
.,.,TRBJ1-2,TRBV10-2,CASSAGENYGYTF,TGCGCCAGCAGTGCTGGAGAGAACTATGGCTACACCTTC
.,TRBD2,TRBJ2-3,TRBV7-8,CASSFGFSGSADTQYF,TGTGCCAGCAGCTTCGGGTTTAGCGGGAGCGCAGATACGCAGTATTTT
.,.,TRBJ1-2,TRBV15,CATGDQAGLGGYTF,TGTGCCACCGGGGATCAGGCCGGATTGGGTGGCTACACCTTC
many,.,TRBJ2-2,TRBV6-6,CASSLTALNTGELFF,TGTGCCAGCAGTCTCACGGCTTTGAACACCGGGGAGCTGTTTTTT